Sequencing of this T cell receptor beta chain was carried out in a study of blood T cells in healthy people across ages. The CDR3 is 17 residues long. V gave up 2 bases and J gave up 4 bases; unmatched junction bases: 9. The V gene's germline CDR1 is KGHDR and CDR2 SFDVKD. Concerning this clonotype: Its matching antigen is unknown.

Russia was home to the donors, healthy Caucasian individuals aged about 6 to 90. Per sample, no less than 5.5 micrograms of total RNA were extracted. Through a sample-barcoded 5' primer and a J-beta primer mix, a second PCR was run for roughly 6 to 12 cycles. TCRdb re-derived calls from the 5' RACE reads in MiXCR, one entry per CDR3 protein. Here the sample spans roughly 570,000 distinct CDR3 sequences, approximately 25% being singletons. Study-wide results and caveats: Considered underestimates were the diversity estimates obtained from one million T cells.

Sequencing was performed on blood. The chain has TRBV24-1 and TRBJ1-5, with 8 bases fitting TRBD1. The sequence was collected from a woman between 65 and 79 years old in good health. CDR3 in DNA: TGTGCCACCAGTGATTCCAATCAGCAGGGGGCGAATCAGCCCCAGCATTTT. As protein: CATSDSNQQGANQPQHF.